The 19 T cell receptor beta chains below all came from one sample that was sequenced in a study of cytomegalovirus exposure and HLA in healthy donors. It was with 60 Vbeta and 13 Jbeta primers that the PCR ran. The method was immunoSEQ multiplex PCR; TCRdb's version includes in-frame clones alone and lacks a portion of them. The profile shows roughly 190,000 clones, roughly 73% of them singletons. Specimen: PBMCs. Every receptor here comes from a woman aged 25 to 39 in good health and CMV-seronegative.

The gene calls are TRBV27 and TRBJ1-2; 10 nucleotides line up with TRBD1. V trimming: 4 bases; J trimming: 2 bases; junction bases outside the gene matches: 4. The CDR3 totals 15 residues. The germline gives CDR1 MNHEY, CDR2 SMNVEV (reference sequence). The CDR3 DNA sequence: TGTGCCAGCAGTTATAAGACAGGGGGCAACTATGGCTACACCTTC. This translates into CASSYKTGGNYGYTF.

V gene TRBV19 combines with J gene TRBJ1-1; TRBD1 is a possible D gene (5 bases). The length of the CDR3 is 13 residues. The V gene's germline CDR1 is LNHDA and CDR2 SQIVND (reference sequence). V gave up 3 bases and J gave up 1 base, with 6 bases separating them. In DNA form, the CDR3 reads TGTGCCAGTAGTATCCAGGGGAACACTGAAGCTTTCTTT. Translated, it gives CASSIQGNTEAFF.

This clone was seen a few times. Other DNA variants within this sample encode the same CDR3. This sequence joins TRBV19 and TRBJ2-3; TRBD2 matches at 10 bases. The trim removed 3 bases at V and 1 base at J, leaving 1 base unmatched. CDR3 size: 15 residues. The germline V gene has CDR1 LNHDA and CDR2 SQIVND (reference sequence). CDR3 sequence (DNA): TGTGCCAGTAGTATTCTAGCGGGGGGCACAGATACGCAGTATTTT. This translates into CASSILAGGTDTQYF. Complete variable domain (other parts from reference TRBV19 and TRBJ2-3): DGGITQSPKYLFRKEGQNVTLSCEQNLNHDAMYWYRQDPGQGLRLIYYSQIVNDFQKGDIAEGYSVSREKKESFPLTVTSAQKNPTAFYLCASSILAGGTDTQYFGPGTRLTVL.

The chain combines TRBV7-9 with TRBJ1-1, with a tentative D call TRBD1 (6 bases). The V and J ends lost 4 bases and 1 base respectively, with 13 bases between them. The CDR3 has 15 residues. Germline loops: CDR1 SEHNR, CDR2 FQNEAQ (reference sequence). CDR3 in amino acids: CASSWSGARNTEAFF. DNA of the CDR3: TGTGCCAGCAGCTGGTCAGGGGCTCGGAACACTGAAGCTTTCTTT.

The rearrangement joins TRBV7-2 to TRBJ1-1, with no clear D. Trimming shortened V by 5 bases and J by 1 base, and 8 bases separated the two germline ends. The CDR3 totals 13 residues. Germline CDR1 SGHTA, CDR2 FQGNSA. This CDR3 is CASSPSPNTEAFF. The CDR3 region has the DNA TGTGCCAGCAGCCCTAGCCCGAACACTGAAGCTTTCTTT.

The chain carries TRBV23-1 and TRBJ1-1; weak D call: TRBD1 (6 bases). TRBV23-1 is noted as an ORF with a role that remains uncertain. The CDR3 totals 22 residues. V shed 2 bases and J shed 0 bases, with 31 bases lying between them. This chain's CDR3 is CASSQVRNHAQGTRNMNTEAFF. CDR3 DNA sequence: TGCGCCAGCAGTCAAGTGAGGAACCACGCACAGGGCACGAGAAACATGAACACTGAAGCTTTCTTT.

The rearrangement links TRBV19 to TRBJ1-5, with 8 nucleotides matching TRBD1. With V trimmed by 2 bases and J by 3 bases, 3 bases remained unmatched. Germline V gives CDR1 LNHDA, CDR2 SQIVND (reference sequence). CDR3 length: 15 residues. The CDR3 protein is CASSISDRANQPQHF. The CDR3 region has the DNA TGTGCCAGTAGTATATCGGACAGGGCCAATCAGCCCCAGCATTTT.

The chain uses TRBV19 and TRBJ1-5, with D possibly matching TRBD1 (6 bases). V lost 3 bases, J lost 3 bases, and 9 bases lay in between. Germline CDR1 is LNHDA and CDR2 is SQIVND (reference sequence). The CDR3 spans 14 residues. CDR3 amino acids: CASSIGGANQPQHF. CDR3 coding DNA: TGTGCCAGTAGTATTGGGGGGGCCAATCAGCCCCAGCATTTT.

This clone was seen only once. The chain recombines TRBV6-1 with TRBJ2-3; the match to TRBD1 covers 7 bases. Germline CDR1 is MNHNS and CDR2 is SASEGT. This CDR3 contains 14 residues. V lost 6 bases and J lost 3; bases outside the gene matches: 6. This CDR3 is CASRHRGETDTQYF. The DNA of the CDR3 is TGTGCCAGCAGACACAGGGGTGAGACAGATACGCAGTATTTT.

The chain has TRBV7-3 and TRBJ2-3; D is possibly TRBD1 (5 bases). In germline, CDR1 is SGHTA, CDR2 FQGTGA. V was cut by 1 base and J by 2 bases, with 13 bases left in between. The CDR3 consists of 16 residues. The DNA of the CDR3 is TGTGCCAGCAGCTTAAGGCCCAGGGCCGTCACAGATACGCAGTATTTT. Its protein product is CASSLRPRAVTDTQYF.

This clone was found a few times. This sequence joins TRBV4-3 and TRBJ1-2, with D unclear. The germline gives CDR1 LGHNA, CDR2 YSLEER. There are 13 residues in the CDR3. V lost 3 bases to trimming and J lost 4 bases, with 9 bases between them. The CDR3 region has the DNA TGCGCCAGCAGCCAGGGTACAGCCTATGGCTACACCTTC. Encoded protein: CASSQGTAYGYTF.

A few counts support this clone. Sequence at one end of the junction differs from germline and may be a read error. The gene calls are TRBV30 and TRBJ1-2, with D perhaps TRBD1 (5 bases). The CDR3 sequence is 16 residues long. In germline, CDR1 is GTSNPN, CDR2 SVGIG (reference sequence). The CDR3 here is CAWSSTFQGLRNGHTF. As DNA, the CDR3 is TGTGCCTGGAGTTCAACCTTTCAGGGATTAAGGAATGGCCACACCTTC.

The V call is TRBV7-2, the J call TRBJ2-1; TRBD2 matches at 9 bases. This CDR3 is built from 18 residues. Looked up from germline, CDR1 is SGHTA and CDR2 is FQGNSA. The V gene end was trimmed by 5 bases and the J gene end by 1 base; junction bases not matched to a gene: 12. CDR3 sequence reads: CASSLGPVAGVSYNEQFF. In nucleotides, the CDR3 is TGTGCCAGCAGCCTAGGGCCCGTAGCGGGAGTATCCTACAATGAGCAGTTCTTC. Supplemented by reference TRBV7-2 and TRBJ2-1, the full variable domain reads GAGVSQSPSNKVTEKGKDVELRCDPISGHTALYWYRQSLGQGLEFLIYFQGNSAPDKSGLPSDRFSAERTGGSVSTLTIQRTQQEDSAVYLCASSLGPVAGVSYNEQFFGPGTRLTVL.

J is TRBJ2-3 and V is TRBV18; 9 positions agree with TRBD1. CDR1 KGHSH and CDR2 LQKENI come from the germline V gene. With V trimmed by 4 bases and J by 6 bases, 11 bases remained unmatched. CDR3 length equals 16 residues. As DNA, the CDR3 is TGTGCCAGCTCACGACGGACAGGGGAATCATCGGATACGCAGTATTTT. This gives the protein CASSRRTGESSDTQYF.

As DNA, the CDR3 is TGTGCCAGCAGCTTAGCCCCTTTGATAAGGGGCACCTACGAGCAGTACTTC. It encodes CASSLAPLIRGTYEQYF. The chain employs TRBV11-2 and TRBJ2-7; tentatively, D is TRBD1 (5 bases). Trimming stripped 1 base from V and 2 bases from J, with 18 bases between. The germline V gene has CDR1 SGHAT and CDR2 FQNNGV. CDR3 length: 17 amino acids. Together with reference TRBV11-2 and TRBJ2-7, the CDR3 gives the full variable domain: EAGVAQSPRYKIIEKRQSVAFWCNPISGHATLYWYQQILGQGPKLLIQFQNNGVVDDSQLPKDRFSAERLKGVDSTLKIQPAKLEDSAVYLCASSLAPLIRGTYEQYFGPGTRLTVT.

This chain uses TRBV7-8 with TRBJ1-2; D perhaps matches TRBD1 (6 bases). Germline V CDR1 and CDR2: SGHVS, FQNEAQ. The CDR3 sequence is 15 residues long. With 1 base removed from V and 8 bases from J, the gap between germline ends came to 17 bases. In DNA, the CDR3 is TGTGCCAGCAGCTTAGAAACAGGGACGTGGCGGGGCTACACCTTC. This translates into CASSLETGTWRGYTF.

This chain connects TRBV25-1 to TRBJ2-1, with 10 bases that match TRBD1. Per the germline V gene, CDR1 is MGHDK and CDR2 is SYGVNS. CDR3 length: 17 amino acids. Unmatched junction bases numbered 8, after V lost 4 bases and J lost 2 bases. The CDR3 region is CASSAPPGQGTYNEQFF. CDR3 bases: TGTGCCAGCAGTGCACCTCCGGGACAGGGGACCTACAATGAGCAGTTCTTC.

V is TRBV19 and J is TRBJ2-1, with TRBD2 matching over 10 bases. The CDR3 is made up of 16 amino acids. V lost 3 bases to trimming and J lost 7 bases; unmatched junction nucleotides: 9. The germline CDR1 and CDR2 sequences are LNHDA and SQIVND (reference sequence). The CDR3 DNA is TGTGCCAGTAGTATGTTACGAGCGGGAGGGAGGAATGAGCAGTTCTTC. It specifies CASSMLRAGGRNEQFF. The variable domain in full, with the rest retrieved from reference TRBV19 and TRBJ2-1, is DGGITQSPKYLFRKEGQNVTLSCEQNLNHDAMYWYRQDPGQGLRLIYYSQIVNDFQKGDIAEGYSVSREKKESFPLTVTSAQKNPTAFYLCASSMLRAGGRNEQFFGPGTRLTVL.

This clone was counted a few times. V and J are TRBV28 and TRBJ1-3; possibly TRBD1 for D (6 bases). With 7 bases removed from V and 5 bases from J, the gap between germline ends came to 18 bases. This CDR3 is 15 amino acids long. The germline V gene has CDR1 MDHEN and CDR2 SYDVKM. The CDR3 region has the DNA TGTGCCAGCACCCAAAGGGGGATGCGGCGAAACACCATATATTTT. Translated: CASTQRGMRRNTIYF.